Reported below is one TCR beta chain. The source of the sample is a study of cytomegalovirus exposure and HLA in healthy donors. Primers included in the PCR were 60 Vbeta and 13 Jbeta primers. Profiling relied on immunoSEQ multiplex PCR, and the TCRdb table lists in-frame clones only, not all of them. The sample carries roughly 180,000 clones, 80% to 85% recorded once. Trimming removed 4 bases from V and 2 bases from J; junction bases left unmatched: 4. Germline loops: CDR1 SGHNT, CDR2 YYREEE (reference sequence). This CDR3 has 16 amino acids. This chain uses TRBV5-4 with TRBJ2-3, with 13 bases aligning to TRBD2. Sequencing used PBMCs. The receptor's source is a man younger than 40 in good health and CMV-seronegative. CDR3 region: CASSHGLAGATDTQYF. The CDR3 nucleotides are TGTGCCAGCAGCCATGGACTAGCGGGAGCCACAGATACGCAGTATTTT.